This T cell receptor (beta chain) was observed in a study of blood T cells in healthy people across ages (dated by TCRdb to between 2014 and 2017). Background for the entire study: In model experiments, template switching captured roughly one uniquely barcoded TCR beta cDNA molecule for every two T cells. Age-related changes in TCR beta repertoire diversity were measured in the study by deep sequencing normalized with unique cDNA molecular identifiers. The donors were divided into four age groups: young (average around 16 years), middle-aged (around 37), aged (approximately 62) and long-lived (more than 75). Donors of different ages were randomly distributed across sequencing lanes to avoid experimental bias. Two additional independent replicas of 1 million unique cDNA reads from the same blood draw were analyzed for two donors (one aged 18 to 30 and one aged 80 or older).

Points the paper makes about the study in general: Compared with the aged group, more naive CD4+ T cells, fewer expanded clones and increased TCR diversity were shown by the long-lived group, suggesting age selection. Donor CMV infection status was unknown, potentially confounding age-related changes in expanded clonotypes. As age increased, observed TCR beta diversity per million T cells dropped in a roughly linear way, and a significant reduction was already evident by age 40. Observed TCR beta diversity correlated strongly with the percentage of naive T cells measured by flow cytometry. Estimates of total diversity based on one million sequenced T cells were regarded as lower bounds and as underestimates. Conclusive comparison of naive and antigen-experienced compartments was prevented by the profiling of bulk unsorted PBMCs.

Donors were 39 systemically healthy Caucasian individuals from Russia aged roughly 6 to 90 years. About 9.6 milliliters of peripheral blood were collected from each donor into EDTA-treated Vacutainer tubes. Ficoll-Paque density-gradient centrifugation was used to isolate PBMCs, with at least 6 million obtained per sample. Total RNA was extracted from PBMCs with Trizol reagent, with at least 5 micrograms obtained per sample. For every donor, an aliquot of PBMCs went through flow cytometry to measure the percentages of naive CD45RAhigh/CD27high T cells. Library method: 5' RACE. TCRdb records Illumina HiSeq 2500 as the sequencer. A second PCR of about 6 to 11 cycles was run with a J-beta primer mix and a sample-barcoded 5' primer. Each TCR beta cDNA molecule received a unique molecular identifier from a template-switch 5' adaptor carrying 12 random nucleotides. Each sample yielded at least 3 million CDR3-containing paired-end reads. First-strand cDNA was synthesized from all RNA with the Mint cDNA synthesis kit, primed by a TRBC-specific oligonucleotide. After uracil-DNA glycosylase treatment, a first 18-cycle PCR used universal primers M1SS and BC2_uni_R on all cDNA. As for the original processing: Each sample was normalized by randomly selecting 1 million high-quality reads, each carrying a distinct molecular identifier. Instead of being binned into consensus sequences, reads that shared molecular identifiers were thrown out. CDR3 identification, clonotype clustering and error correction used MiTCR with a Q25 quality threshold and the strictest error-elimination algorithm. A nonparametric unseen species model using Euler transformation provided a lower-bound estimate of total TCR beta diversity. TCRdb applied fastp at Q25 and MiXCR to the public reads, then kept only in-frame beta chains. Identical CDR3 proteins give one entry, which carries the most common genes and DNA. These V and J calls are TCRdb output, not the study's own analysis. This sample lists around 650,000 distinct CDR3 sequences; about 30% were detected once. Of the sample, 15% to 19% is held by the ten largest clones.

With regard to this clonotype: Its target antigen remains unknown. Per-nucleotide qualities are absent, and no much larger clonotype sits a single base away.

Taken from cysteine to phenylalanine, the CDR3 has 13 residues. Only the CDR3 portion is preserved as DNA: 39 bases, with reading frame beginning at the first base. V loses 5 bases, J loses 0 bases, and the germline ends lie 7 bases apart. Source material: blood. The V and J genes are TRBV12-3 or TRBV12-4 and TRBJ2-5; the D gene remains uncertain. The receptor comes from a woman older than 75 in good health. Donor details come from another sample of the same person, matched by shared clones. The CDR3 region has the sequence CASSRGHQETQYF. The bases are TGTGCCAGCAGTCGCGGACACCAAGAGACCCAGTACTTC.